These 14 T cell receptor beta chains were sequenced from one sample in a study of blood T cell repertoires in COVID-19. Some clones are missing from TCRdb's copy, which holds only in-frame ones; the method was immunoSEQ multiplex PCR. The sample includes hundreds of thousands of clones, 89% of them seen just once. The sample taken for sequencing was peripheral blood. The receptor set was obtained from a man in his fifties or sixties who had recovered from COVID-19.

The CDR3 DNA is TGTGCCAGCAGCTTCGGGACAGGGCCCTACAATGAGCAGTTCTTC. As protein: CASSFGTGPYNEQFF. The genes are TRBV11-2 and TRBJ2-1; 9 bases are shared with TRBD1. Germline trimming cut 3 bases from V and 2 bases from J; bases unmatched to any gene: 2. CDR3 length equals 15 residues. Germline CDR1 and CDR2: SGHAT and FQNNGV.

The chain employs TRBV5-8 and TRBJ1-4, with TRBD1 matching 9 bases. This CDR3 has 17 residues. The V gene end was trimmed by 4 bases and the J gene end by 3 bases; junction bases not matched to a gene: 10. The germline V gene encodes CDR1 SGHTS and CDR2 YDEGEE. The CDR3 spells CASSAGQGGQANEKLFF. The CDR3 DNA reads TGTGCCAGCAGCGCGGGACAGGGTGGCCAGGCTAATGAAAAACTGTTTTTT.

The sample holds one count of this clone. The chain recombines TRBV2 with TRBJ2-5; D gene ambiguous. V gave up 0 bases and J gave up 4 bases, with 12 bases separating them. Germline CDR1 is SNHLY and CDR2 is FYNNEI. This CDR3 contains 15 residues. CDR3 DNA: TGTGCCAGCAGTGAAGCCCAGCAGCCGGGAGAGACCCAGTACTTC. It is translated as CASSEAQQPGETQYF.

This clone turned up a few times. The rearrangement uses TRBV5-1 and TRBJ2-7, with TRBD2 as a possible D gene (5 bases). CDR3 length: 13 amino acids. V was cut by 1 base and J by 3 bases, with 8 bases left in between. Looked up from germline, CDR1 is SGHRS and CDR2 is YFSETQ. CDR3 coding DNA: TGCGCCAGCAGCTTGAGCGAGGGCTACGAGCAGTACTTC. It encodes CASSLSEGYEQYF.

The chain uses TRBV29-1 and TRBJ2-7, with 7 bases lining up with TRBD1. From germline, CDR1 is SQVTM and CDR2 ANQGSEA. Trimming at V came to 5 bases and at J to 2 bases, leaving 12 bases not matched to a gene. The CDR3 has 15 amino acids. CDR3 sequence: CSVTHPTGRTYEQYF. CDR3 nucleotide sequence: TGCAGCGTTACCCATCCGACAGGGAGAACCTACGAGCAGTACTTC.

The chain joins TRBV9 to TRBJ2-2; D is unresolved. CDR3 length: 13 residues. Trimming shortened V by 3 bases and J by 6 bases, and 9 bases separated the two germline ends. Per germline, CDR1 SGDLS and CDR2 YYNGEE. The CDR3 loop reads CASSAPFPGELFF. The CDR3 DNA is TGTGCCAGCAGCGCCCCTTTCCCCGGGGAGCTGTTTTTT.

This clone was seen just once. The chain carries TRBV28 and TRBJ2-5; 7 nucleotides line up with TRBD2. The junction had 3 bases not matched to a gene; V was cut back by 3 bases and J by 2 bases. This CDR3 comprises 14 residues. From germline, CDR1 is MDHEN and CDR2 SYDVKM. The CDR3: CASSLSLAQETQYF. CDR3 in DNA: TGTGCCAGCAGTTTGTCACTAGCGCAAGAGACCCAGTACTTC.

The J gene is TRBJ2-1, the V gene TRBV11-2, with 7 positions matching TRBD2. The CDR3 sequence is 18 residues long. In germline, CDR1 is SGHAT, CDR2 FQNNGV. Germline trimming cut 5 bases from V and 4 bases from J; bases unmatched to any gene: 17. Written as DNA, the CDR3 is TGTGCCAGCAGCCCCTCCCAGGTTTGGACTAGGAATTACAATGAGCAGTTCTTC. Protein: CASSPSQVWTRNYNEQFF. Variable domain in full (rest from reference TRBV11-2 and TRBJ2-1): EAGVAQSPRYKIIEKRQSVAFWCNPISGHATLYWYQQILGQGPKLLIQFQNNGVVDDSQLPKDRFSAERLKGVDSTLKIQPAKLEDSAVYLCASSPSQVWTRNYNEQFFGPGTRLTVL.

The chain recombines TRBV10-3 with TRBJ2-7; a possible D gene is TRBD1 (5 bases). Per the germline V gene, CDR1 is ENHRY and CDR2 is SYGVKD. V lost 6 bases to trimming and J lost 1 base, with 13 bases between them. This CDR3 comprises 14 residues. CDR3 coding DNA: TGTGCCATCAGGAGAACAGGTGAATCCTACGAGCAGTACTTC. Translating it yields CAIRRTGESYEQYF.

V usage is TRBV4-3 and J usage is TRBJ2-2; TRBD2 matches at 13 bases. The length of the CDR3 is 17 residues. The germline gives CDR1 LGHNA, CDR2 YSLEER. The V segment lost 0 bases and the J segment 5 bases; nucleotides outside the gene matches: 3. Here the CDR3 reads CASSQDATSGRTGELFF. CDR3 coding DNA: TGCGCCAGCAGCCAAGATGCGACTAGCGGGAGGACCGGGGAGCTGTTTTTT.

The chain combines TRBV18 with TRBJ2-2; tentatively, D is TRBD1 (5 bases). The CDR3 is 15 residues long. CDR1 is KGHSH, CDR2 LQKENI, per germline. Deletions cut 2 bases from V and 5 bases from J, with 12 bases between. The CDR3 spells CASSPLTDRTGELFF. In nucleotides, the CDR3 is TGTGCCAGCTCACCATTGACAGACCGTACCGGGGAGCTGTTTTTT.

V usage is TRBV3-1 (or the pseudogene TRBV3-2) and J usage is TRBJ2-5; TRBD2 aligns across 8 bases. Germline V gene data show CDR1 as LGHDT and CDR2 as YNNKEL (reference sequence). This CDR3 has 16 residues. Trimming cost V 5 bases and J 7 bases; bases outside gene matches: 15. The CDR3 DNA reads as TGTGCCAGCAGCTCCCCTCGGGGGGGTCTTGACGGGACCCAGTACTTC. It specifies CASSSPRGGLDGTQYF.

J is TRBJ2-1 and V is TRBV9, with a tentative D call TRBD2 (7 bases). Between the trimmed V and J ends, which lost 4 bases and 7 bases, there was a span of 27 bases. Looked up from germline, CDR1 is SGDLS and CDR2 is YYNGEE. The CDR3 covers 18 residues. CDR3 sequence (DNA): TGTGCCAGCAGCTCCGACGGAGGGGGGGATTCCTACAGGAATGAGCAGTTCTTC. Translated: CASSSDGGGDSYRNEQFF.

The CDR3 reads CASSLLGQGAFGYTF. The DNA of the CDR3 is TGTGCCAGCAGCTTATTGGGACAGGGGGCCTTTGGCTACACCTTC. The genes are TRBV7-3 and TRBJ1-2; 12 nucleotides agree with TRBD1. The V segment lost 2 bases and the J segment 7 bases; nucleotides outside the gene matches: 5. Germline V gene data show CDR1 as SGHTA and CDR2 as FQGTGA. The CDR3 sequence is 15 residues long. Using reference TRBV7-3 and TRBJ1-2 for the parts outside the CDR3, the full variable domain is GAGVSQTPSNKVTEKGKYVELRCDPISGHTALYWYRQSLGQGPEFLIYFQGTGAADDSGLPNDRFFAVRPEGSVSTLKIQRTERGDSAVYLCASSLLGQGAFGYTFGSGTRLTVV.